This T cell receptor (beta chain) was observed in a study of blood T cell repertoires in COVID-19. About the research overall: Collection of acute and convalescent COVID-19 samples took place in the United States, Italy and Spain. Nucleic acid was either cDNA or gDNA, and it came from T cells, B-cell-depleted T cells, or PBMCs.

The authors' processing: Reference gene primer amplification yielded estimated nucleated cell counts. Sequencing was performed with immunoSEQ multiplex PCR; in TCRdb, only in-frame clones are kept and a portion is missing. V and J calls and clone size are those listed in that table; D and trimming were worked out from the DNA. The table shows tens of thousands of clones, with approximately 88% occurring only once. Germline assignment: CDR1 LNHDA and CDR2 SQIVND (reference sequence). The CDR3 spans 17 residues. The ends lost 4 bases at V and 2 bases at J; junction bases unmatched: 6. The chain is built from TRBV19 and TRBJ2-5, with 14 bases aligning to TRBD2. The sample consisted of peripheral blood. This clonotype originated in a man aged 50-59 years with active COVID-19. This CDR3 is CASSTRLAGGRQETQYF. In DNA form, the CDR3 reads TGTGCCAGTAGTACGCGACTAGCGGGGGGGAGACAAGAGACCCAGTACTTC.